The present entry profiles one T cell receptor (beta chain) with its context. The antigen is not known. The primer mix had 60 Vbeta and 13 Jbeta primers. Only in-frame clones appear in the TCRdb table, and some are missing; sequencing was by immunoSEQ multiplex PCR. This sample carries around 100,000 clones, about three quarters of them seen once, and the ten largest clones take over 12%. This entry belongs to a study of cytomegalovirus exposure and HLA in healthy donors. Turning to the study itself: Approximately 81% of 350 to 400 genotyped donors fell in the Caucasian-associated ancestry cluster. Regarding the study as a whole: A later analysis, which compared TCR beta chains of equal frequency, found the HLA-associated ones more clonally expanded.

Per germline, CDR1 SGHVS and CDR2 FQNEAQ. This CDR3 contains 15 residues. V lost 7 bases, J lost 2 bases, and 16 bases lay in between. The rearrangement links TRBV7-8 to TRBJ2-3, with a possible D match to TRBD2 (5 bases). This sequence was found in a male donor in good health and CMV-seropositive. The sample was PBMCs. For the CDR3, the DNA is TGTGCCAGCACCCTTTTGGGTAGCGACACAGATACGCAGTATTTT. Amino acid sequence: CASTLLGSDTDTQYF.